One and the same sample provided the 10 T cell receptor beta chains below, sequenced in a study of cytomegalovirus exposure and HLA in healthy donors. The PCR was carried out with 60 Vbeta primers and 13 Jbeta primers. Sequencing was performed with immunoSEQ multiplex PCR; in TCRdb, only in-frame clones are kept and a portion is missing. The sample contains around 170,000 clones, around four fifths of which appear only once. Sequencing used PBMCs. These TCRs come from a man in his late teens or twenties in good health and CMV-seronegative.

The rearrangement uses TRBV29-1 and TRBJ1-1; no clear D gene. CDR1 SQVTM and CDR2 ANQGSEA come from the germline V gene. This CDR3 is built from 12 residues. Trimming took 1 base from V and 6 from J, leaving 9 bases between them. The CDR3 bases are TGCAGCGTTGAAGCTGTCGTATCTGAAGCTTTCTTT. Its protein product is CSVEAVVSEAFF.

The rearrangement uses TRBV6-1 and TRBJ2-1; 8 positions agree with TRBD1. The ends lost 6 bases at V and 1 base at J; junction bases unmatched: 5. This CDR3 has 15 residues. Germline CDR1 MNHNS, CDR2 SASEGT. CDR3 coding DNA: TGTGCCAGCAGACTGGACAGGGTTTCCTACAATGAGCAGTTCTTC. Protein: CASRLDRVSYNEQFF.

The V call is TRBV5-4, the J call TRBJ2-7, with D possibly TRBD1 on 6 matching bases. The germline gives CDR1 SGHNT, CDR2 YYREEE (reference sequence). This CDR3 spans 15 amino acids. Trimming took off 4 bases at V and 6 bases at J, with 20 bases between the two ends. The CDR3 DNA is TGTGCCAGCAGCCCTTACGGGACCCAGGGGCTCGAGCAGTACTTC. The encoded protein is CASSPYGTQGLEQYF. Full variable domain (missing parts from reference TRBV5-4 and TRBJ2-7): ETGVTQSPTHLIKTRGQQVTLRCSSQSGHNTVSWYQQALGQGPQFIFQYYREEENGRGNFPPRFSGLQFPNYSSELNVNALELDDSALYLCASSPYGTQGLEQYFGPGTRLTVT.

J is TRBJ2-5 and V is TRBV14, with D perhaps matching TRBD2 (7 bases). The end of the DNA aligns better with TRBJ2-7, so the J call may be wrong. The CDR3 consists of 16 residues. Germline values: CDR1 SGHDN, CDR2 FVKESK. CDR3 DNA sequence: TGTGCCAGCTCTGTACGAGGGGGACTAAGCTCCTACGAGCAGTACTTC. Translating it yields CASSVRGGLSSYEQYF.

The chain couples TRBV9 to TRBJ2-1; the match to TRBD2 covers 10 bases. J lost 4 bases, V lost 1 base, and 5 bases had no gene match. CDR3 size: 16 residues. Germline V gene data show CDR1 as SGDLS and CDR2 as YYNGEE. The CDR3: CASSVKLAGVYNEQFF. The CDR3 nucleotides read TGTGCCAGCAGCGTAAAGCTAGCGGGGGTTTACAATGAGCAGTTCTTC.

The chain is built from TRBV6-5 and TRBJ2-7; D call uncertain. CDR1 and CDR2 (germline): MNHEY, SVGAGI. Trimming cost V 0 bases and J 4 bases, with 10 bases left between them. The CDR3 has 14 amino acids. The DNA of the CDR3 is TGTGCCAGCAGTTACTCAGCGCCCGTGTACGAGCAGTACTTC. Protein product: CASSYSAPVYEQYF.

This clone has a single count. This chain joins TRBV27 and TRBJ1-3; 7 bases are a match to TRBD1. The V segment lost 5 bases and the J segment 1 base; nucleotides outside the gene matches: 8. This CDR3 is 16 amino acids long. Germline V CDR1 and CDR2: MNHEY, SMNVEV (reference sequence). As DNA, the CDR3 is TGTGCCAGCAGTACCACAGGGACAGCTTCTGGAAACACCATATATTTT. Its translation is CASSTTGTASGNTIYF.

The chain has TRBV11-2 and TRBJ2-5; D is possibly TRBD1 (6 bases). CDR1 and CDR2 from the germline V gene are SGHAT and FQNNGV. The ends were cut back, 5 bases at V and 1 base at J, with 11 bases in the middle. CDR3 length: 14 residues. The CDR3 here is CASSPGAFQETQYF. The CDR3 DNA reads TGTGCCAGCAGCCCAGGGGCATTCCAAGAGACCCAGTACTTC.

This sequence joins TRBV15 and TRBJ1-5; D ambiguous. Trimming left V 0 bases short and J 0 bases short, with 6 bases between. In germline, CDR1 is LNHNV, CDR2 YYDKDF (reference sequence). CDR3 length: 15 amino acids. For the CDR3, the DNA is TGTGCCACCAGCAGAGACGGGTTTAGCAATCAGCCCCAGCATTTT. This codes for CATSRDGFSNQPQHF.

CDR3 bases: TGTGCCAGCAGCTTAGGACTAGCGCTCAATGAGCAGTTCTTC. This encodes CASSLGLALNEQFF. V gene TRBV7-9 combines with J gene TRBJ2-1, with 8 bases matching TRBD2. Germline V gene data show CDR1 as SEHNR and CDR2 as FQNEAQ (reference sequence). The CDR3 runs 14 residues. V gave up 1 base and J gave up 6 bases; unmatched junction bases: 2. The entire variable domain, with the rest obtained from reference TRBV7-9 and TRBJ2-1, is as follows: DTGVSQNPRHKITKRGQNVTFRCDPISEHNRLYWYRQTLGQGPEFLTYFQNEAQLEKSRLLSDRFSAERPKGSFSTLEIQRTEQGDSAMYLCASSLGLALNEQFFGPGTRLTVL.